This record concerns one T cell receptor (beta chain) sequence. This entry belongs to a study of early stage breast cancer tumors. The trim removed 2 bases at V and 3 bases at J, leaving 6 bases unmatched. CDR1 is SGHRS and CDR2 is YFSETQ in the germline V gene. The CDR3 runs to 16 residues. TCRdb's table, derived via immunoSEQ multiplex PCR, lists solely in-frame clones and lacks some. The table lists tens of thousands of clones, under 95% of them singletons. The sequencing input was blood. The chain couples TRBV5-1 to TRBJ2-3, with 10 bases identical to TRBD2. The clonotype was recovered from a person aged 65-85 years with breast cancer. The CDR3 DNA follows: TGCGCCAGCAGCTTCCAGCGGGGGGGCCAAACAGATACGCAGTATTTT. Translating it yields CASSFQRGGQTDTQYF.